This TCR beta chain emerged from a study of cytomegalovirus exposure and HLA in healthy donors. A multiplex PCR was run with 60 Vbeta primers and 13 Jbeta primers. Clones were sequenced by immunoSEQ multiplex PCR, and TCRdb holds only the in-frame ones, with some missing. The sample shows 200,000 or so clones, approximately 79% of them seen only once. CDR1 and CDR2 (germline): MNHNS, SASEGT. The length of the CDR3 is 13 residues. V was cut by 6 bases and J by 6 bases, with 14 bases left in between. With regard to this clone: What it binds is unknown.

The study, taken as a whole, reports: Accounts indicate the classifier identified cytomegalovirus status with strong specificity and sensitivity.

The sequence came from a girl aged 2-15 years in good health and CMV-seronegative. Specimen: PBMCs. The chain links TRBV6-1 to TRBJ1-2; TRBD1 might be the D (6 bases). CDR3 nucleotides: TGTGCCAGCAGCGATGACAGGCCCCATGGCTACACCTTC. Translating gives CASSDDRPHGYTF.